This T cell receptor beta chain was observed in a study of cytomegalovirus exposure and HLA in healthy donors (dated by TCRdb to the late 2010s). The study in broad terms: According to a later analysis, the roughly 120 validation repertoires were produced on the same platform as the 666 repertoires of the first cohort. The aim of the study was to test whether cataloging public T cell receptors could identify signatures of past pathogen exposure. A separate validation cohort of some 130 different subjects was used in addition to the 666-subject first cohort. High-throughput TCR immunosequencing, statistical association of individual TCRs with disease status, and machine learning were combined to predict cytomegalovirus infection status.

The library was built by means of the immunoSEQ multiplex PCR assay. On the authors' methods: A statistical classification framework was developed to diagnose cytomegalovirus status using the catalog of TCR beta chain sequences. The clones in this table, taken by TCRdb from immuneACCESS, are in-frame only. Not every clone is retained; where verified, under half of the shortfall comes from an unresolved V gene, and the cause of the rest is unknown. V and J calls and clone size are copied from that table; D and trimming were computed from the DNA. The sample contains 120,000 or so clones, approximately 91% of them found a single time. The ten largest clones capture more than 1.5% of the sample. The paper as a whole reports these results and caveats: The study gave a list of 150 to 200 TCR beta chains associated with cytomegalovirus. Most TCR sequences were seen in very few donors, while some public TCRs were found in many individuals. In both the original and validation cohorts, the classifier was reported to diagnose cytomegalovirus status with high specificity and sensitivity. Three of the identified cytomegalovirus-associated TCR beta chains were confirmed in vitro to be specific for cytomegalovirus antigens. A later analysis lacked HLA typing for the validation cohort, so it scored co-occurrence in that cohort across all 130 or so repertoires. A later analysis found that TCRs clustered in the first cohort also tended to co-occur in the approximately 120 validation repertoires, with 94% of cluster scores above 0. According to the authors, the approach could potentially be generalized to other disease states and immunological phenotypes.

The donors belonged to the validation cohort of under 150 subjects, which was separate from the roughly 700-subject first cohort. As regards this clone: The target of this receptor is not known. Base qualities are not recorded, but no much larger clone differs from it by a single base.

The CDR3 holds 15 amino acids from the cysteine to the phenylalanine. Only CDR3 DNA is held: 45 bases, read in frame from base 1. Deletion took 6 bases off V and 4 bases off J, with a span of 19 bases between the germline ends. CDR1 and CDR2, per the germline V gene, are SGHRS and YFSETQ. Recombination joined TRBV5-1 with TRBJ1-1; the D gene assignment is ambiguous. The sequence was collected from a woman aged 18-29 years in good health and CMV-seronegative. The sequencing input was PBMCs. The nucleotides are TGCGCCAGCAAACCCTGGGGAGACGGCGGCACTGAAGCTTTCTTT. It translates as CASKPWGDGGTEAFF.